The 30 T cell receptor beta chains listed next were all sequenced from one sample in a study of beta chain features in type 1 diabetes. As every portion of the isolated RNA was reverse transcribed, the sequencing read expressed TCRB transcripts. Only in-frame clones appear in the TCRdb table, and some are missing; sequencing was by immunoSEQ multiplex PCR. The sample contains some 410,000 clones, 11% of which appear only once. The sequencing input was naive CD4+ T cells from blood. These TCRs come from a woman aged 18-35 years in good health.

The chain uses TRBV7-2 and TRBJ2-1; D unresolved. This CDR3 has 15 amino acids. Trimming removed 5 bases at V and 0 bases at J, with 11 bases between. Germline CDR1 and CDR2: SGHTA and FQGNSA. CDR3 amino acids: CASSPRLSSYNEQFF. The DNA for the CDR3 is TGTGCCAGCAGCCCTCGCCTGAGCTCCTACAATGAGCAGTTCTTC.

J is TRBJ2-7 and V is TRBV21-1; TRBD2 is the table's D call, not checked against the DNA. TRBV21-1 is shown as a pseudogene. The CDR3 contains 16 residues. The CDR3: CASVSDTSGGNYEQYV. The CDR3 coding sequence is TGTGCCAGCGTCTCTGACACTAGCGGGGGGAACTACGAGCAGTACGTC.

There are a few counts of this clone. This rearrangement joins TRBV2 to TRBJ1-2; D call uncertain. The CDR3 runs 15 residues. The V gene's germline CDR1 is SNHLY and CDR2 FYNNEI. V lost 5 bases to trimming and J lost 7 bases, with 20 bases between them. CDR3 in DNA: TGTGCCAGCAGTCCAGATCGATGGGGTCGAGGTGGCTACACCTTC. Its translation is CASSPDRWGRGGYTF.

This clone was seen only a few times. The chain links TRBV5-1 to TRBJ1-5, with TRBD1 identical over 9 bases. The germline V gene has CDR1 SGHRS and CDR2 YFSETQ. CDR3 length: 15 amino acids. V gave up 5 bases and J gave up 3 bases; unmatched junction bases: 6. This CDR3 reads CASRSGTGYNQPQHF. The DNA for the CDR3 is TGCGCCAGCAGATCCGGGACAGGGTACAATCAGCCCCAGCATTTT.

The table lists this clone with a few counts. The chain links TRBV14 to TRBJ2-5; 7 nucleotides line up with TRBD1. Germline CDR1 is SGHDN and CDR2 is FVKESK. The CDR3 totals 14 residues. The junction had 2 bases not matched to a gene; V was cut back by 4 bases and J by 0 bases. CDR3 sequence (DNA): TGTGCCAGCAGCCCGGGACAGTACCAAGAGACCCAGTACTTC. As protein: CASSPGQYQETQYF.

The genes are TRBV19 and TRBJ2-7, with D unclear. This CDR3 has 13 amino acids. V was clipped by 4 bases and J by 1 base, with 8 bases between them. CDR1 is LNHDA, CDR2 SQIVND, per germline (reference sequence). CDR3 region: CASSRRSSYEQYF. The CDR3 DNA reads as TGTGCCAGTAGTAGAAGGAGTTCCTACGAGCAGTACTTC.

The chain employs TRBV4-3 and TRBJ2-7, with 9 bases lining up with TRBD2. The CDR3 runs 14 residues. CDR1 is LGHNA, CDR2 YSLEER, per germline. V dropped 3 bases and J dropped 8; count of bases not matched to a gene: 8. As DNA, the CDR3 is TGCGCCAGCAGCCAGGTTGGTAGCGGGAGTAAGCAGTACTTC. Translating it yields CASSQVGSGSKQYF.

This clone was counted only a few times. V is TRBV4-1 and J is TRBJ1-4; weak D call: TRBD1 (5 bases). The CDR3 has 15 amino acids. Germline V CDR1 and CDR2: MGHRA, YSYEKL. Trimming took off 3 bases at V and 4 bases at J, with 12 bases between the two ends. The CDR3 reads CASSHIRGLNEKLFF. The DNA for the CDR3 is TGCGCCAGCAGCCATATTCGGGGACTTAATGAAAAACTGTTTTTT.

This clone has only a few counts. Additional DNA sequences in this sample encode the identical CDR3. This sequence joins TRBV20-1 and TRBJ1-6; D call uncertain. The CDR3 consists of 11 residues. Germline CDR1 and CDR2: DFQATT and SNEGSKA (reference sequence). Trimming removed 1 base from V and 7 bases from J, with 2 bases in between. CDR3 sequence (DNA): TGCAGTGCTAGAGCCAATTCACCCCTCCACTTT. It specifies CSARANSPLHF.

The chain combines TRBV7-7 with TRBJ2-5; a possible D gene is TRBD1 (6 bases). This CDR3 has 14 amino acids. CDR1 is SSHAT and CDR2 is FNYEAQ in the germline V gene (reference sequence). The V end lost 5 bases, the J end lost 5 bases, and 15 bases lay between the germline ends. CDR3 sequence: CASSIQGGVETQYF. CDR3 bases: TGTGCCAGCAGCATACAGGGTGGTGTGGAGACCCAGTACTTC.

This clone was counted only a few times. This chain uses TRBV30 with TRBJ2-3, with 9 bases lining up with TRBD2. The germline CDR1 and CDR2 sequences are GTSNPN and SVGIG (reference sequence). Trimming took 3 bases from V and 8 from J; bases not matched to a gene: 12. This CDR3 is 15 amino acids long. The CDR3 region is CAWRFGSGSLGTQYF. The CDR3 nucleotides are TGTGCCTGGAGATTTGGTAGCGGGAGTTTAGGTACGCAGTATTTT.

The chain joins TRBV7-9 to TRBJ2-7, with a weak D call TRBD1 (6 bases). The CDR3 has 13 amino acids. Germline V CDR1 and CDR2: SEHNR, FQNEAQ (reference sequence). The germline V and J ends were trimmed by 1 base and 3 bases, with 7 bases remaining between them. CDR3 DNA sequence: TGTGCCAGCAGCTTAGGGACAGTCTACGAGCAGTACTTC. Amino acids: CASSLGTVYEQYF.

This clone turned up a few times. The chain couples TRBV2 to TRBJ1-1, with a possible D match to TRBD1 (5 bases). The CDR3 is 14 residues long. Trimming stripped 6 bases from V and 2 bases from J, with 13 bases between. CDR1 and CDR2 from the germline V gene are SNHLY and FYNNEI. Here the CDR3 DNA reads TGTGCCAGCAGCGTTCAGGGTGTTAACACTGAAGCTTTCTTT. It specifies CASSVQGVNTEAFF.

The chain carries TRBV29-1 and TRBJ2-3; no clear D. Per germline, CDR1 SQVTM and CDR2 ANQGSEA. The CDR3 is 13 amino acids. Trimming stripped 7 bases from V and 5 bases from J, with 16 bases between. The CDR3 nucleotides are TGCAGCGGGGCAAGGGAAGTTGGAGATACGCAGTATTTT. Protein product: CSGAREVGDTQYF.

This clone showed up just a few times. DNA of the CDR3: TGTGCCAGCAGCTCCAGCGGGAGTTTCCACAATGAGCAGTTCTTC. Its protein is CASSSSGSFHNEQFF. The V gene is TRBV7-3, the J gene TRBJ2-1, with TRBD2 matching 8 bases. Germline CDR1 SGHTA, CDR2 FQGTGA. V lost 4 bases and J lost 5; bases outside the gene matches: 7. The CDR3 is made up of 15 amino acids.

This clone has a handful of counts. This rearrangement joins TRBV21-1 to TRBJ1-5. TRBV21-1 is flagged as a pseudogene. This CDR3 has 15 amino acids. Written as DNA, the CDR3 is TGTGCCAGCAGGACCTTGAGCTGCGGCAATCAGCCCCAGCATTTT. Amino acids: CASRTLSCGNQPQHF.

The rearrangement links TRBV9 to TRBJ2-2, with D possibly TRBD1 on 5 matching bases. The CDR3 extends over 16 amino acids. The V and J ends lost 7 bases and 0 bases respectively, with 16 bases between them. CDR1 and CDR2 (germline): SGDLS, YYNGEE. This CDR3 is CASGAGSGPNTGELFF. The CDR3 DNA follows: TGTGCCAGCGGGGCAGGGTCCGGTCCGAACACCGGGGAGCTGTTTTTT. The whole variable domain, filled in from reference TRBV9 and TRBJ2-2, reads DSGVTQTPKHLITATGQRVTLRCSPRSGDLSVYWYQQSLDQGLQFLIQYYNGEERAKGNILERFSAQQFPDLHSELNLSSLELGDSALYFCASGAGSGPNTGELFFGEGSRLTVL.

The chain employs TRBV4-3 and TRBJ1-2; D is undetermined. Per the germline V gene, CDR1 is LGHNA and CDR2 is YSLEER. Trimming took off 5 bases at V and 0 bases at J, with 13 bases between the two ends. This CDR3 spans 15 amino acids. In nucleotides, the CDR3 is TGCGCCAGCAGCGCACGACACAGAGCTAACTATGGCTACACCTTC. This encodes CASSARHRANYGYTF.

This chain joins TRBV28 and TRBJ1-4, with 7 bases that match TRBD1. V was clipped by 6 bases and J by 8 bases; unmatched bases: 12. This CDR3 contains 15 residues. The germline V gene encodes CDR1 MDHEN and CDR2 SYDVKM. CDR3 amino acids: CASSLTQGVGEKLFF. In DNA form, the CDR3 reads TGTGCCAGCAGCCTGACCCAGGGGGTGGGGGAAAAACTGTTTTTT.

This clone has a handful of counts. This chain uses TRBV7-6 with TRBJ2-1; D call uncertain. The CDR3 spans 15 residues. Trimming removed 4 bases at V and 6 bases at J, with 16 bases between. Germline CDR1 is SGHVS and CDR2 is FNYEAQ. The CDR3, as DNA: TGTGCCAGCAGCTCCCAGGTAGGGCAGAGCAATGAGCAGTTCTTC. Its translation: CASSSQVGQSNEQFF. The whole variable domain, remainder taken from reference TRBV7-6 and TRBJ2-1, is GAGVSQSPRYKVTKRGQDVALRCDPISGHVSLYWYRQALGQGPEFLTYFNYEAQQDKSGLPNDRFSAERPEGSISTLTIQRTEQRDSAMYRCASSSQVGQSNEQFFGPGTRLTVL.

This chain links TRBV2 with TRBJ1-5, with 7 bases aligning to TRBD1. This CDR3 has 15 residues. Per the germline V gene, CDR1 is SNHLY and CDR2 is FYNNEI. The V gene end was trimmed by 6 bases and the J gene end by 4 bases; junction bases not matched to a gene: 9. The CDR3 sequence: CASSTAGQLNQPQHF. The CDR3 region has the DNA TGTGCCAGCAGCACGGCGGGACAGCTTAATCAGCCCCAGCATTTT.

The chain recombines TRBV29-1 with TRBJ1-2, with D unclear. Germline lookup yields CDR1 SQVTM and CDR2 ANQGSEA. The CDR3 consists of 12 residues. Trimming shortened V by 5 bases and J by 8 bases, and 15 bases separated the two germline ends. The CDR3 reads CSVKTRSEGYTF. The DNA for the CDR3 is TGCAGCGTTAAGACACGAAGCGAGGGCTACACCTTC.

This clone was counted a few times. The J gene is TRBJ1-5, the V gene TRBV29-1; TRBD1 aligns across 7 bases. Germline CDR1 and CDR2: SQVTM and ANQGSEA. This CDR3 region has 13 residues. J gave up 3 bases and V 7 bases, and 6 bases lay outside the gene matches. Written as DNA, the CDR3 is TGCAGCGCCCGAGACAGGGCCAATCAGCCCCAGCATTTT. This gives the protein CSARDRANQPQHF. Based on the CDR3 plus reference TRBV29-1 and TRBJ1-5, the full variable domain is SAVISQKPSRDICQRGTSLTIQCQVDSQVTMMFWYRQQPGQSLTLIATANQGSEATYESGFVIDKFPISRPNLTFSTLTVSNMSPEDSSIYLCSARDRANQPQHFGDGTRLSIL.

This clone appeared a few times. The CDR3 region has the DNA TGTGCCAGCAGCTTAGTCGGGACTAGCGGGCGGGAGACCCAGTACTTC. Residues: CASSLVGTSGRETQYF. This chain uses TRBV7-2 with TRBJ2-5, with 12 positions matching TRBD2. The V segment lost 1 base and the J segment 5 bases; nucleotides outside the gene matches: 5. Germline V CDR1 and CDR2: SGHTA, FQGNSA. The CDR3 consists of 16 residues.

This clone was detected only a few times. V and J are TRBV28 and TRBJ1-5; D possibly corresponds to TRBD1 (5 bases). The germline V gene has CDR1 MDHEN and CDR2 SYDVKM. The CDR3 consists of 12 residues. With 8 bases removed from V and 1 base from J, the gap between germline ends came to 6 bases. CDR3 protein: CASEGSNQPQHF. The DNA of the CDR3 is TGTGCCAGCGAGGGGAGCAATCAGCCCCAGCATTTT.

The chain is built from TRBV30 and TRBJ1-2; unclear D gene. The V end lost 0 bases, the J end lost 0 bases, and 14 bases lay between the germline ends. Germline CDR1 reads GTSNPN; CDR2 reads SVGIG (reference sequence). The CDR3 spans 16 residues. The CDR3 bases are TGTGCCTGGAGTGTACCCGCGGCCCGGACTAACTATGGCTACACCTTC. Translated, it gives CAWSVPAARTNYGYTF.

V is TRBV5-6 and J is TRBJ2-3, with D unclear. Germline V gives CDR1 SGHDT, CDR2 YYEEEE. V was cut by 5 bases and J by 5 bases, with 9 bases left in between. CDR3 length equals 12 residues. The CDR3 region is CASRNFRDTQYF. In DNA, the CDR3 is TGTGCCAGCAGGAACTTCCGAGATACGCAGTATTTT.

This rearrangement joins TRBV5-1 to TRBJ2-1, with a possible D match to TRBD1 (5 bases). V was trimmed by 3 bases and J by 6 bases, leaving 16 bases between them. This CDR3 is built from 15 residues. From germline, CDR1 is SGHRS and CDR2 YFSETQ. For the CDR3, the DNA is TGCGCCAGCAGCTCACAGGTTTCGGGCCGCAATGAGCAGTTCTTC. It translates to CASSSQVSGRNEQFF.

This clone was seen a handful of times. J is TRBJ2-6 and V is TRBV7-9; D call uncertain. Germline assignment: CDR1 SEHNR and CDR2 FQNEAQ (reference sequence). The CDR3 extends over 15 amino acids. Trimming stripped 5 bases from V and 4 bases from J, with 12 bases between. The CDR3 loop reads CASSIETWGANVLTF. The CDR3 DNA is TGTGCCAGCAGCATAGAGACGTGGGGGGCCAACGTCCTGACTTTC.

This clone was picked up a small number of times. V is TRBV13 and J is TRBJ1-2, with TRBD1 identical over 8 bases. The CDR3 is made up of 11 amino acids. Germline loops: CDR1 PRHDT, CDR2 FYEKMQ (reference sequence). Unmatched junction bases numbered 3, after V lost 8 bases and J lost 7 bases. The CDR3 spells CASRTGLGYTF. CDR3 DNA: TGTGCCAGCCGGACAGGGCTTGGCTACACCTTC.